These T cell receptor beta chains were read from a single sample in a study of molecular identifiers for immune sequencing clone quantification. TCRdb passed the PCR reads through MiXCR, listing each CDR3 protein once. The data hold tens of thousands of distinct CDR3 sequences, with around 19% observed a single time. Material: naive CD8+ T cells from blood, with Jurkat cell RNA spiked in. The receptor source for this set is a human donor in good health. Some libraries in this study had Jurkat cell RNA spiked in. CDR3s include the opening cysteine and the closing phenylalanine or tryptophan. A D gene is named only where the DNA matches it firmly. Part of the rows lack a size; the others show once, few, many or a class for expanded clones.

j_gene,v_gene,d_gene,abundance,CDR3aa,CDR3nt
TRBJ2-3,TRBV7-9,-,many,CASSLRTSRDTQYF,TGTGCCAGCAGCCTACGGACGAGCAGAGATACGCAGTATTTT
TRBJ2-1,TRBV7-9,-,few,CASSTQGDEQFF,TGTGCCAGCAGCACACAAGGGGATGAGCAGTTCTTC
TRBJ2-2,TRBV15,-,-,CATSGEPGELFF,TGTGCCACCTCTGGGGAACCCGGGGAGCTGTTTTTT
TRBJ2-1,TRBV9,-,many,CASSTHPNLQYNEQFF,TGTGCCAGCAGCACCCATCCCAACCTGCAGTACAATGAGCAGTTCTTC
TRBJ2-1,TRBV7-6,TRBD2,-,CASSLFPSSGPNNEQFF,TGTGCCAGCAGCTTGTTTCCTTCTAGCGGGCCCAACAATGAGCAGTTCTTC
TRBJ1-6,TRBV19,-,many,CATGTYNSPLHF,TGTGCCACCGGAACTTATAATTCACCCCTCCACTTT
TRBJ2-3,TRBV13,-,many,CASSGPGSPADTQYF,TGTGCCAGCAGCGGGCCGGGATCCCCTGCGGATACGCAGTATTTT
TRBJ2-3,TRBV27,-,many,CASSLLGDTQYF,TGTGCCAGCAGTTTATTGGGCGATACGCAGTATTTT
TRBJ2-1,TRBV15,-,-,CATSRKGNSYNEQFF,TGTGCCACCAGCCGAAAGGGAAACTCCTACAATGAGCAGTTCTTC
TRBJ2-1,TRBV19,-,-,CASSIGGGEQFF,TGTGCCAGTAGTATAGGTGGCGGTGAGCAGTTCTTC
TRBJ2-1,TRBV19,TRBD2,few,CASSIDSGGPGREQFF,TGTGCCAGTAGTATTGACTCGGGAGGGCCCGGGCGTGAGCAGTTCTTC
TRBJ2-1,TRBV9,TRBD1,many,CASSPGGAIRNEQFF,TGTGCCAGCAGCCCAGGGGGTGCTATTCGGAATGAGCAGTTCTTC
TRBJ2-7,TRBV7-9,-,many,CASSRTGNTYEQYF,TGTGCCAGCAGCCGAACCGGCAACACCTACGAGCAGTACTTC
TRBJ2-7,TRBV5-6,-,-,CASSFGGGVSEESYEQYF,TGTGCCAGCAGCTTTGGAGGGGGCGTCTCGGAAGAATCCTACGAGCAGTACTTC
TRBJ2-1,TRBV7-2,TRBD2,many,CASSFGTSGGPTYNEQFF,TGTGCCAGCAGCTTCGGGACTAGCGGGGGGCCGACCTACAATGAGCAGTTCTTC
TRBJ2-6,TRBV11-2,-,many,CASSPLAGANVLTF,TGTGCCAGCTCACCCCTTGCCGGGGCCAACGTCCTGACTTTC
TRBJ1-5,TRBV2,-,many,CASSAGRNQPQHF,TGTGCCAGCAGTGCAGGGAGGAATCAGCCCCAGCATTTT
TRBJ2-7,TRBV14,-,many,CASSQDFQGVYEQYF,TGTGCCAGCAGCCAAGATTTCCAGGGAGTCTACGAGCAGTACTTC
TRBJ1-1,TRBV20-1,-,many,CSARTSGGGYTEAFF,TGCAGTGCTAGGACGAGCGGCGGGGGATACACTGAAGCTTTCTTT
TRBJ2-7,TRBV10-2,TRBD2,-,CASSVAGANEQYF,TGCGCCAGCAGTGTAGCGGGTGCCAACGAGCAGTACTTC
TRBJ2-1,TRBV6-6,-,many,CASSKHPERTGYYNEQFF,TGTGCCAGCAGTAAGCATCCCGAAAGGACTGGATACTACAATGAGCAGTTCTTC
TRBJ2-1,TRBV9,-,-,CASSADTYNEQFF,TGTGCCAGCAGCGCAGACACCTACAATGAGCAGTTCTTC
TRBJ1-1,TRBV27,-,many,CASMGGPNTEAFF,TGTGCCAGCATGGGGGGGCCGAACACTGAAGCTTTCTTT
TRBJ2-7,TRBV5-6,TRBD2,many,CASSLELAVWEQYF,TGTGCCAGCAGCTTGGAGCTAGCGGTCTGGGAGCAGTACTTC